This TCR beta chain emerged from a study of blood T cell repertoires in COVID-19. The overall study: Samples of COVID-19 (acute and convalescent) were obtained from the United States, Italy and Spain. From T cells, B-cell-depleted T cells, or PBMCs came the material, which was cDNA or gDNA.

There are 15 residues in the CDR3. Germline V gene sequence: CDR1 SGHTA, CDR2 FQGNSA. V trimming: 1 base; J trimming: 3 bases; junction bases outside the gene matches: 5. One Seattle source followed patients from active infection through their disease course. In the original workflow: Estimation of nucleated cell counts was performed using reference gene primer amplification. Produced via immunoSEQ multiplex PCR; TCRdb's table is partial and in-frame only. V, J and clone size were drawn from that table, and D and trimming were deduced from the DNA. The table lists approximately 250,000 clones, around 86% of them singletons.

Sequenced input: peripheral blood. The TCR was taken from a woman older than 75 with COVID-19, enrolled during active disease. This chain links TRBV7-2 with TRBJ1-2, with 7 bases aligning to TRBD1. CDR3 sequence (DNA): TGTGCCAGCAGCTTAGTAGGGCAGGGGGACTATGGCTACACCTTC. Its protein is CASSLVGQGDYGYTF.